This TCR beta chain was obtained from a study of T cell clones after liver transplantation. The wider study: A pre-transplant mixed lymphocyte reaction with TCRbeta sequencing defined graft-donor-reactive clones followed in post-transplant blood.

Study-wide points: In a couple of subjects, few donor cells limited the measurable donor-reactive repertoire.

The CDR3 is 14 residues long. V lost 5 bases and J lost 0, with 11 bases in between. Looked up from germline, CDR1 is LNHDA and CDR2 is SQIVND (reference sequence). Thawed unstimulated PBMCs were FACS-sorted by CD3, CD4 and CD8 into two populations. A word on this clone: The antigen is not known.

Assay: immunoSEQ multiplex PCR; the TCRdb copy retains only in-frame clones and omits some. The sample has around 78,000 clones, around four fifths seen once. The rearrangement joins TRBV19 to TRBJ2-7, with D possibly TRBD2 on 6 matching bases. The TCR was taken from a human patient who received a liver transplant. The graft donor may have given rise to some T cells. The sample here was CD4+ T cells from blood, taken at the 22-month timepoint. This CDR3 is CASSPQGGSYEQYF. CDR3 nucleotide sequence: TGTGCCAGTAGTCCGCAGGGAGGCTCCTACGAGCAGTACTTC.